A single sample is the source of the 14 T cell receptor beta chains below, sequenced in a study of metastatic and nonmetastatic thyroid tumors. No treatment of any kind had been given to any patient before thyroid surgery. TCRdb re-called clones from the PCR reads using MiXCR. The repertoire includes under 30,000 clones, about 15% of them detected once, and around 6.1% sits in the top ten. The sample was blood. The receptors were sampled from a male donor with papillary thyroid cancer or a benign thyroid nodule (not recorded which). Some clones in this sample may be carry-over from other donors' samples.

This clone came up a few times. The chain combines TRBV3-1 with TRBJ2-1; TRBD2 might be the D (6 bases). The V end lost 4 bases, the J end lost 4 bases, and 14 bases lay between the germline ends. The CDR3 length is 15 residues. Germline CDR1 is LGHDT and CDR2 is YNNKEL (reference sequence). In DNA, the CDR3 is TGTGCCAGCAGCCCTATGGCGGAGGGTTACAATGAGCAGTTCTTC. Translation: CASSPMAEGYNEQFF.

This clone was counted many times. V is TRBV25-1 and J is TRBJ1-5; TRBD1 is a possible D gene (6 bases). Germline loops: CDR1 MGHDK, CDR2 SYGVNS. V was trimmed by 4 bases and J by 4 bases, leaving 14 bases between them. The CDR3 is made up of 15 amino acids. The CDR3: CASSGAGHTNQPQHF. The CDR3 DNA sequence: TGTGCCAGCAGTGGGGCGGGACACACAAATCAGCCCCAGCATTTT.

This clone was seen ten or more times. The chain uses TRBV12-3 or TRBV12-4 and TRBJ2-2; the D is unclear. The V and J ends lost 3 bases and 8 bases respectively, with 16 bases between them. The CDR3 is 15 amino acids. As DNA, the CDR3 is TGTGCCAGCAGTTTCTGGCGTGAGGCCCGAGGGGAGCTGTTTTTT. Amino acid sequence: CASSFWREARGELFF.

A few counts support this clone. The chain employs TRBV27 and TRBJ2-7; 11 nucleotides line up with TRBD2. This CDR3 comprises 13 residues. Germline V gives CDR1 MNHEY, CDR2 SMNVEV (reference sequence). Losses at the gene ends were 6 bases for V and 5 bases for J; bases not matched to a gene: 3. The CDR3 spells CASRLAGDHEQYF. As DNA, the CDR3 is TGTGCCAGCAGACTAGCGGGAGATCACGAGCAGTACTTC.

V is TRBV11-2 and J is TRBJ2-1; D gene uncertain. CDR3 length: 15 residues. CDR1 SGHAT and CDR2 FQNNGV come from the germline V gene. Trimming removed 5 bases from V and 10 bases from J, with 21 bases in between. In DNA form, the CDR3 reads TGTGCCAGCAGCCCTCGGTCCGGCCCGGAGAGGGAGCAGTTCTTC. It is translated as CASSPRSGPEREQFF.

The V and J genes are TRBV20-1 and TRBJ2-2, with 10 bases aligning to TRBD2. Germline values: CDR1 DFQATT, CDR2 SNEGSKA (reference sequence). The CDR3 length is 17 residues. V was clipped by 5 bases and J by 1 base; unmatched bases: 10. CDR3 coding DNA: TGCAGTGCTCCACCCATAGCGGGGGGCCGGAACACCGGGGAGCTGTTTTTT. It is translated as CSAPPIAGGRNTGELFF.

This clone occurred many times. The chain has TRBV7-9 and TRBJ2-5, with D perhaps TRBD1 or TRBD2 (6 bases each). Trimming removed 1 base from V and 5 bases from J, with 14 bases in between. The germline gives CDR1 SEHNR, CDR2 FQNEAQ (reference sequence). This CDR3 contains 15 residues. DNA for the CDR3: TGTGCCAGCAGCTTAGTCGGAGGGGGAGGCGAGACCCAGTACTTC. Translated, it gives CASSLVGGGGETQYF.

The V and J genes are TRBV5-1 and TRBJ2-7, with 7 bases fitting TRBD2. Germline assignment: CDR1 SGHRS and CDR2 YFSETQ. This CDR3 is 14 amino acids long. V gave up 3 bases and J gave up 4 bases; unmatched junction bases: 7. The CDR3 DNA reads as TGCGCCAGCAGCTGGGAGGGGTCGGTTTACGAGCAGTACTTC. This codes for CASSWEGSVYEQYF.

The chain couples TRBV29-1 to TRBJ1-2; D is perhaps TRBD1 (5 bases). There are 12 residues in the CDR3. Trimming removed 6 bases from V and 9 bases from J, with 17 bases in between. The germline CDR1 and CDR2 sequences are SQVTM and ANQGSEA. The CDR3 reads CSVPRGGDSYTF. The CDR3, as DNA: TGCAGCGTGCCGCGTGGGGGGGATAGCTACACCTTC.

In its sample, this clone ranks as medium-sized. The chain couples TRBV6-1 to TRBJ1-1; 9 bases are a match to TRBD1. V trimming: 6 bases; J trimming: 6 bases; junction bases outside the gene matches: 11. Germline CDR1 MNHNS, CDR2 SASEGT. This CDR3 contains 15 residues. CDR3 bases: TGTGCCAGCAGCCCTTACCGGGACAGGGACGCTGAAGCTTTCTTT. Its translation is CASSPYRDRDAEAFF.

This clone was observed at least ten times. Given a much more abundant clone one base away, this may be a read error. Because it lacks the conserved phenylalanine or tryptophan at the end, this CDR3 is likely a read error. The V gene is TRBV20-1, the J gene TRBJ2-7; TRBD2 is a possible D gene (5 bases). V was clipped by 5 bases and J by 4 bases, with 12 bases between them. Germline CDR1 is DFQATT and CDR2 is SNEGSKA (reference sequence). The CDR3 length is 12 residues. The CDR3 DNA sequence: TGCAGTGCTGGGAGCCTCATGTACGAGCAGTACCTC. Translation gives CSAGSLMYEQYL.

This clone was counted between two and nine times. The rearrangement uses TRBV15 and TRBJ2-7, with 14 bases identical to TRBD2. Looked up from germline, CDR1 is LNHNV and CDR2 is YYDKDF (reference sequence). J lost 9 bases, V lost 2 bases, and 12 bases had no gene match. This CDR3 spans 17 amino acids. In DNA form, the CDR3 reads TGTGCCACCAGCAGAACCCTCGGACTAGCGGGAGGTTATGTGCAGTACTTC. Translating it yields CATSRTLGLAGGYVQYF.

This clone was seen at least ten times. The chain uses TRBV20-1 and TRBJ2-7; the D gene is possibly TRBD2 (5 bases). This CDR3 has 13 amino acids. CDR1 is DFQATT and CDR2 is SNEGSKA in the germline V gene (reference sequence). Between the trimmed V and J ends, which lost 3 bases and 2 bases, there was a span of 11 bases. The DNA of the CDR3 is TGCAGTGCTAGGAAGGGAGAGCCCTACGAGCAGTACTTC. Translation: CSARKGEPYEQYF.

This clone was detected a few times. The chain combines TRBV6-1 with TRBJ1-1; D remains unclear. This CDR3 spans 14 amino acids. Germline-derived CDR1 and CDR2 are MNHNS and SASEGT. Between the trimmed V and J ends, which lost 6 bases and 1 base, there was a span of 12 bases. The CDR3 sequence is CASRRSGENTEAFF. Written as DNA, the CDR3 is TGTGCCAGCAGGAGATCCGGTGAGAACACTGAAGCTTTCTTT.